The clone carrying this T cell receptor beta chain came up a few times. Its specificity is not known. From the 5' RACE reads, TCRdb called clonotypes with MiXCR, one entry per CDR3 protein. The sample lists roughly 180,000 distinct CDR3 sequences; 6.2% were seen once. This specimen belongs to a study of T cells after yellow fever vaccination. The CDR3 runs 14 residues. CDR1 is SGHNT and CDR2 is YYREEE in the germline V gene (reference sequence). V dropped 4 bases and J dropped 4 bases, with 14 bases sitting between them. General observations from the study: Primary-vaccination clones mostly resurfaced post-booster (nearly 97% CD4, approximately 87% CD8).

The gene calls are TRBV5-4 and TRBJ1-2; possibly TRBD1 for D (5 bases). This sample comprised CD4+ T cells sorted from PBMCs, obtained on the day of the first yellow fever vaccination. The source of this sequence is a man between 18 and 29 years old who received the YFV17D yellow fever vaccine. CDR3 sequence reads: CASSRGTESYGYTF. For the CDR3, the DNA is TGTGCCAGCAGCAGAGGGACGGAGAGCTATGGCTACACCTTC.